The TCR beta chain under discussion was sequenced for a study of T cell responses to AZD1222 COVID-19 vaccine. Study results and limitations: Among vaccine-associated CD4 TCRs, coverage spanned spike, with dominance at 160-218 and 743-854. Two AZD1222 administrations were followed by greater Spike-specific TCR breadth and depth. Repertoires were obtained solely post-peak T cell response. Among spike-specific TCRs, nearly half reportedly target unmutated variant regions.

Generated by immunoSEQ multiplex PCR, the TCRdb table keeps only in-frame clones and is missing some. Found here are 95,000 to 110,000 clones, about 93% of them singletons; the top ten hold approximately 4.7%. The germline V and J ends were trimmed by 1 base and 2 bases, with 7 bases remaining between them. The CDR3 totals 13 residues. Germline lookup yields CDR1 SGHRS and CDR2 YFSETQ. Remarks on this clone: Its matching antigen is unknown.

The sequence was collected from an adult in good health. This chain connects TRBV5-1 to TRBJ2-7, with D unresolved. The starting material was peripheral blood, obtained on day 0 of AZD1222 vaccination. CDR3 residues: CASSLSSPYEQYF. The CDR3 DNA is TGCGCCAGCAGCTTGAGCAGCCCCTACGAGCAGTACTTC.